The clone carrying this T cell receptor (beta chain) was picked up many times. Its specificity is unknown. TCRdb used MiXCR to reprocess the 5' RACE reads, holding one entry per CDR3 protein. The table lists roughly 17,000 distinct CDR3 sequences, about 6.8% of them singletons. This sample stems from a study of spatial heterogeneity in lung cancer. The CDR3 covers 15 residues. Looked up from germline, CDR1 is ENHRY and CDR2 is SYGVKD. V was trimmed by 3 bases and J by 4 bases, leaving 12 bases between them. Study-wide points: Counts of expanded intratumoral alpha and beta TCRs tracked tumor mutation counts.

The sample's time point: sample taken at primary tumor resection. Unsorted whole RNA from tumor, nontumor lung or frozen PBMC underwent sequencing. Sample: lung tumor tissue, taken at surgery. This clonotype originated in a female donor with early-stage non-small cell lung cancer. The chain carries TRBV10-3 and TRBJ2-2; D possibly corresponds to TRBD1 (6 bases). In DNA form, the CDR3 reads TGTGCCATCAGTGATCAGGGGCCGGGCACCGGGGAGCTGTTTTTT. Its protein is CAISDQGPGTGELFF.